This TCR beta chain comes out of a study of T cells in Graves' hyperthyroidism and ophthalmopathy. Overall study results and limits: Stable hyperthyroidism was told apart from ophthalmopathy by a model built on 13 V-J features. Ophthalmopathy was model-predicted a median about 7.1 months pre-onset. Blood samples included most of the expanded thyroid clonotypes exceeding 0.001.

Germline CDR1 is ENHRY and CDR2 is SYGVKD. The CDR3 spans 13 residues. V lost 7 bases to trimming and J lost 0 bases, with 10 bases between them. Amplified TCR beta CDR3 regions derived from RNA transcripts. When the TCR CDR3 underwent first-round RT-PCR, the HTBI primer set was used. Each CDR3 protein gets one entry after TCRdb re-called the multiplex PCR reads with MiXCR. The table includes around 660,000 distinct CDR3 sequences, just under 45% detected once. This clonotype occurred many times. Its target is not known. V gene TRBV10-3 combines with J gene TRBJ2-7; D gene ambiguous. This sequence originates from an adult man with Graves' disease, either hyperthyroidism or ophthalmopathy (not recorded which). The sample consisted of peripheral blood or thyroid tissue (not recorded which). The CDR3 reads CAIKESSSYEQYF. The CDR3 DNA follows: TGTGCCATCAAAGAAAGTAGCTCCTACGAGCAGTACTTC.